This T cell receptor (beta chain) was sequenced during a study of blood T cell repertoires in COVID-19. Study as a whole: COVID-19 samples, acute and convalescent, were from the United States, Italy and Spain.

Per germline, CDR1 KGHSH and CDR2 LQKENI. The germline V and J ends were trimmed by 1 base and 1 base, with 8 bases remaining between them. This CDR3 is built from 14 residues. Original processing notes: From reference gene primer amplification, estimates of nucleated cell counts were derived. Some clones are missing from TCRdb's copy, which holds only in-frame ones; the method was immunoSEQ multiplex PCR. Clone size and V and J calls were adopted from that table, with D and trimming inferred from the DNA. Here the sample spans tens of thousands of clones, roughly nine tenths being singletons. Sequencing input: peripheral blood. The genes are TRBV18 and TRBJ2-7, with D possibly TRBD1 on 6 matching bases. The TCR was taken from a woman aged 80 or over in a cohort sampled during active or convalescent COVID-19. CDR3 DNA: TGTGCCAGCTCACCACGGACAGATTCCTACGAGCAGTACTTC. Protein sequence: CASSPRTDSYEQYF.